Below, one TCR beta chain is given with its context. The antigen remains undetermined. Profiled with immunoSEQ multiplex PCR; TCRdb holds only in-frame clones, not every one. The sample carries 55,000 to 70,000 clones, 90% to 95% recorded once. The data stem from a study of cytomegalovirus exposure and HLA in healthy donors. Study background: In a later analysis, the approximately 110 validation repertoires were reported to have used the same platform as the approximately 670 first-cohort repertoires. Study-wide points: Some TCR beta chains (around 180 of them) were listed as cytomegalovirus-associated.

Trimming at V came to 6 bases and at J to 0 bases, leaving 9 bases not matched to a gene. Germline loops: CDR1 LNHDA, CDR2 SQIVND (reference sequence). There are 16 residues in the CDR3. The TCR comes from a man aged 18 to 29 in good health and CMV-seropositive. Material for sequencing was PBMCs. V is TRBV19 and J is TRBJ1-1; 8 bases are shared with TRBD1. CDR3: CASRPPGQVMNTEAFF. The CDR3 DNA follows: TGTGCCAGTAGACCTCCGGGACAGGTGATGAACACTGAAGCTTTCTTT.